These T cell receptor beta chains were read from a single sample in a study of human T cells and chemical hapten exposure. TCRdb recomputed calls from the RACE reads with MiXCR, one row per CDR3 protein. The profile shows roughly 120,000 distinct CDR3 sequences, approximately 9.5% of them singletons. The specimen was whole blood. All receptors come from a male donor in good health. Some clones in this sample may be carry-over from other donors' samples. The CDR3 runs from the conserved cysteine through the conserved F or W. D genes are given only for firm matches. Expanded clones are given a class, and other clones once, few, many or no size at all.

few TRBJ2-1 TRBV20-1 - CSAPETRNEQFF TGCAGTGCTCCCGAGACGCGCAATGAGCAGTTCTTC
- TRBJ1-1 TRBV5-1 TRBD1 CASSPVVTDRGLRTEAFF TGCGCCAGCAGCCCCGTGGTCACGGACAGGGGGCTTCGCACTGAAGCTTTCTTT
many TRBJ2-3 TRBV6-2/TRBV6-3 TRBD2 CASSRLRGRGTDTQYF TGTGCCAGCAGTCGCCTCCGTGGGAGGGGCACAGATACGCAGTATTTT
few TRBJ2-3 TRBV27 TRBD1 CASSLIGGDTQYF TGTGCCAGCAGTCTTATAGGGGGCGATACGCAGTATTTT
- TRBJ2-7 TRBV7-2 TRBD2 CASSFPGLAQYF TGTGCCAGCAGCTTCCCGGGACTAGCCCAGTACTTC
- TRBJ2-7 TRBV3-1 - CDSSQGASSYEQYF TGTGACAGCAGCCAAGGTGCCAGCTCCTACGAGCAGTACTTC
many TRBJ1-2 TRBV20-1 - CSAPSAGVAYGYTF TGCAGTGCTCCCAGCGCAGGGGTCGCCTATGGCTACACCTTC
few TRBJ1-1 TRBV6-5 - CASRPLNLNTEAFF TGTGCCAGCAGACCTTTAAATTTGAACACTGAAGCTTTCTTT
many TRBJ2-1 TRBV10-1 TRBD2 CASSAGLAGYDEQFF TGCGCCAGCAGTGCTGGACTAGCGGGTTACGATGAGCAGTTCTTC
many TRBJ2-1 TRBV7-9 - CASSPTDRSYNEQFF TGTGCCAGCAGCCCGACAGATCGCTCCTACAATGAGCAGTTCTTC
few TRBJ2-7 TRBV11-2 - CASSAHYEQYF TGTGCCAGCAGCGCCCACTACGAGCAGTACTTC
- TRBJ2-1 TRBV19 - CASTRGGYNEQFF TGTGCCAGTACCAGGGGGGGCTACAATGAGCAGTTCTTC
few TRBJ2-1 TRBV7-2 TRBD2 CASSLARSGRAYNEQFF TGTGCCAGCAGCTTAGCGCGTAGCGGGAGGGCCTACAATGAGCAGTTCTTC
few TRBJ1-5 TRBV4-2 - CASSQLGRNQPQHF TGTGCCAGCAGCCAACTGGGTCGCAATCAGCCCCAGCATTTT
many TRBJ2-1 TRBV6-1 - CASSVGGKRDEQFF TGTGCCAGCAGTGTCGGGGGAAAGCGGGATGAGCAGTTCTTC
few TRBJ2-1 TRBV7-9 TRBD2 CASSPRLAGGPKSYNEQFF TGTGCCAGCAGCCCCCGACTAGCGGGAGGGCCTAAGTCCTACAATGAGCAGTTCTTC
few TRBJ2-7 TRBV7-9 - CASSHLTGAPGEQYF TGTGCCAGCAGCCATCTCACGGGAGCGCCGGGCGAGCAGTACTTC
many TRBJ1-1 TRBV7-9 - CASSLGSGRLNTEAFF TGTGCCAGCAGCTTAGGATCAGGACGGTTGAACACTGAAGCTTTCTTT
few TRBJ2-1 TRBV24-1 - CATSDLRRGWSYNEQFF TGTGCCACCAGTGATTTAAGGAGAGGATGGTCCTACAATGAGCAGTTCTTC
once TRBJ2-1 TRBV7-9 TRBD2 CANRPGLAGSRNEQFF TGTGCCAACAGACCAGGACTAGCGGGGTCTAGGAATGAGCAGTTCTTC
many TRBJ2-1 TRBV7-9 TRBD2 CASSSSSGSSYNEQFF TGTGCCAGCAGCTCCTCTAGCGGGAGCTCCTACAATGAGCAGTTCTTC
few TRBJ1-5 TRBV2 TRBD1 CASRVPGQGRGNQPQHF TGTGCCAGCAGGGTCCCGGGACAGGGTCGGGGCAATCAGCCCCAGCATTTT
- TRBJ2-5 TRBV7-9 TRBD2 CASSLGQWTSGGVGETQYF TGTGCCAGCAGCTTAGGACAGTGGACTAGCGGGGGGGTCGGGGAGACCCAGTACTTC
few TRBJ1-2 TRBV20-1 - CSARGGLPSSYYGYTF TGCAGTGCTAGAGGGGGACTCCCTTCCTCCTACTATGGCTACACCTTC
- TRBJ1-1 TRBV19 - CASSFPPGRDVDTEAFF TGTGCCAGTAGTTTCCCCCCCGGACGGGATGTCGACACTGAAGCTTTCTTT
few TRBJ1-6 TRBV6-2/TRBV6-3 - CASSLWQDEAPLHF TGTGCCAGCAGTTTATGGCAGGACGAAGCACCCCTCCACTTT
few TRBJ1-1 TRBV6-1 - CASSGQLNPDTEAFF TGTGCCAGCAGTGGTCAATTAAACCCCGACACTGAAGCTTTCTTT
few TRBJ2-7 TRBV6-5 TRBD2 CASSYGGRVYEQYF TGTGCCAGCAGTTACGGCGGGAGAGTCTACGAGCAGTACTTC
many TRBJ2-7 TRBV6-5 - CASRSDSYEQYF TGTGCCAGCAGGTCTGACTCCTACGAGCAGTACTTC
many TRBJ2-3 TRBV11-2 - CASSFMVTDTQYF TGTGCCAGCAGCTTCATGGTGACAGATACGCAGTATTTT
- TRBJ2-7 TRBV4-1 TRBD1 CASSQDDRGSYEQYF TGCGCCAGCAGCCAAGACGACAGGGGCTCCTACGAGCAGTACTTC
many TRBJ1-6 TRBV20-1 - CSATGGGDSSPLHF TGCAGTGCTACAGGAGGGGGGGACTCTTCACCCCTCCACTTT
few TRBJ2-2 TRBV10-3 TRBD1 CAISRDSNTGELFF TGTGCCATCAGCCGGGACAGTAACACCGGGGAGCTGTTTTTT
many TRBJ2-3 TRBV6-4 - CASSTGLADTQYF TGTGCCAGCAGTACAGGGTTGGCAGATACGCAGTATTTT
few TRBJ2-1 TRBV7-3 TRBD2 CASSLLAGGHNEQFF TGTGCCAGCAGCTTACTGGCGGGGGGCCACAATGAGCAGTTCTTC
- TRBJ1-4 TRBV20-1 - CSASQDATNEKLFF TGCAGTGCTAGCCAAGATGCAACTAATGAAAAACTGTTTTTT
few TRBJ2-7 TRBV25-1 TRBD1 CASSELGTVASYEQYF TGTGCCAGCAGTGAATTGGGGACAGTTGCCTCCTACGAGCAGTACTTC
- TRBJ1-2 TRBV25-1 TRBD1 CASSVVGGQGQYTF TGTGCCAGCAGTGTTGTCGGTGGACAGGGTCAATACACCTTC
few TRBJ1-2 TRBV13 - CASSLSGIGGNYGYTF TGTGCCAGCAGCTTAAGCGGGATCGGGGGTAACTATGGCTACACCTTC
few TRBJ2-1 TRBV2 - CASNQHPNNEQFF TGTGCCAGCAACCAGCACCCAAACAATGAGCAGTTCTTC
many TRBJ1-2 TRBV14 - CASSQVGLNYGYTF TGTGCCAGCAGCCAAGTCGGATTGAACTATGGCTACACCTTC
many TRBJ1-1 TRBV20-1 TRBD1 CSGGEDRGNTEAFF TGCAGTGGGGGGGAGGACAGGGGGAACACTGAAGCTTTCTTT
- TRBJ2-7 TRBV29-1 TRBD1 CSVEGEDRGAYEQYF TGCAGCGTTGAAGGGGAGGACAGGGGGGCCTACGAGCAGTACTTC
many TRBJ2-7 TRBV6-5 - CASSPGGGLSYEQYF TGTGCCAGCAGCCCCGGAGGGGGACTATCCTACGAGCAGTACTTC
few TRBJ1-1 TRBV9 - CASSALGTANTEAFF TGTGCCAGCAGCGCCCTGGGGACCGCAAACACTGAAGCTTTCTTT
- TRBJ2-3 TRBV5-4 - CASSLQVTDTQYF TGTGCCAGCAGCTTGCAGGTTACAGATACGCAGTATTTT
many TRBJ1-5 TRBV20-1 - CSASHPSGAGNQPQHF TGCAGTGCTAGCCATCCGAGTGGGGCGGGCAATCAGCCCCAGCATTTT
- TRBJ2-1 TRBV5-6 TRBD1 CASRSPGTAGNEQFF TGTGCCAGCAGGAGTCCCGGGACAGCCGGAAATGAGCAGTTCTTC
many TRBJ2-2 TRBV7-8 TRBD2 CASSLETSGSGTGELFF TGTGCCAGCAGCTTAGAGACTAGCGGGAGTGGAACCGGGGAGCTGTTTTTT
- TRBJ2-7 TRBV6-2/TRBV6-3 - CASSYSPGRSSYEQYF TGTGCCAGCAGTTACTCGCCAGGGAGAAGCTCCTACGAGCAGTACTTC
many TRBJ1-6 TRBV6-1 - CASSEGQSDNSPLHF TGTGCCAGCAGTGAAGGACAGAGCGATAATTCACCCCTCCACTTT
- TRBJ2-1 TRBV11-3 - CASSLDEGGGYNEQFF TGTGCCAGCAGCTTAGATGAGGGGGGGGGATACAATGAGCAGTTCTTC
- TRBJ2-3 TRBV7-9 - CASSPLGGATDTQYF TGTGCCAGCAGCCCCCTAGGGGGGGCCACAGATACGCAGTATTTT
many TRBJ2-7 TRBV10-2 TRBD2 CASSDLREGPQQYF TGCGCCAGCAGTGATTTACGGGAGGGCCCTCAGCAGTACTTC
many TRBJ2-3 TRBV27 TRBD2 CASSFPSGSPDTQYF TGTGCCAGCAGTTTTCCTAGCGGGAGCCCAGATACGCAGTATTTT
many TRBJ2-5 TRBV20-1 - CSARTGEQETQYF TGCAGTGCTAGGACAGGCGAACAAGAGACCCAGTACTTC
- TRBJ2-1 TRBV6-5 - CASRRQGLSKNEQFF TGTGCCAGCAGGAGACAGGGACTATCAAAGAATGAGCAGTTCTTC
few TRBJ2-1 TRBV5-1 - CASSLRTAPYNEQFF TGCGCCAGCAGCTTGCGGACAGCGCCCTACAATGAGCAGTTCTTC
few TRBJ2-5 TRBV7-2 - CASSLDGPATQYF TGTGCCAGCAGCTTAGATGGCCCCGCGACCCAGTACTTC
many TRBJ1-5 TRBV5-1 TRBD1 CASSSGQGTYQPQHF TGCGCCAGCAGCTCCGGACAGGGGACCTATCAGCCCCAGCATTTT